This T cell receptor beta chain was recovered during a study of T cell repertoires in cytomegalovirus infection. Study as a whole: TCR beta signatures that were public indicated CMV infection and matching HLA type.

Germline V gene lookup returns CDR1 SEHNR and CDR2 FQNEAQ (reference sequence). Trimming took 11 bases from V and 2 from J, leaving 9 bases between them. This CDR3 comprises 12 residues. A few counts support this clonotype. Its specificity is unknown. General study points: HLA-C-restricted CMV clonotypes gave the most frequent clonotype in two of eight donors. Individuals carrying CMV plus the relevant HLA were identified by cumulative frequency of public TCR beta families.

MiXCR, applied by TCRdb to the reads, yields one record per CDR3 protein. The sample carries roughly 640,000 distinct CDR3 sequences, roughly 26% recorded once. This TCR was sampled from a human donor in good health (CMV status not recorded). Some clones in this sample may be carry-over from other donors' samples. The chain carries TRBV7-9 and TRBJ2-2; D not resolved. The source material was CD8+ T cells from PBMCs. The CDR3 DNA sequence: TGTGCCCGCCGACCTAACACCGGGGAGCTGTTTTTT. Protein: CARRPNTGELFF.